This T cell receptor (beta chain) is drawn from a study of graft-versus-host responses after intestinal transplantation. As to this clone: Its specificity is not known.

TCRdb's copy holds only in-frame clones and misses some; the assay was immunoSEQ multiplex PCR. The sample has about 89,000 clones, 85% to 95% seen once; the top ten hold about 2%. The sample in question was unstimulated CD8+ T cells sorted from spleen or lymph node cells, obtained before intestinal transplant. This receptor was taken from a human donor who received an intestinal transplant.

The DNA for the CDR3 is TGCGCCAGCAGCGAGGTCAATGAGCAGTTCTTC. Amino acids: CASSEVNEQFF. V and J are TRBV4-1 and TRBJ2-1; D unclear. The V end was cut by 5 bases, the J end by 6 bases, with 5 bases between. CDR3 size: 11 residues. Germline values: CDR1 MGHRA, CDR2 YSYEKL.